Listed here are 6 T cell receptor beta chains from one sample, sequenced in a study of Graves' ophthalmopathy and Graves' hyperthyroidism. RNA transcripts were the source from which TCR beta CDR3 regions were amplified. The workflow started with a first-round RT-PCR run with HTBI primers and then moved on to a second-round multiplex PCR. One entry per CDR3 protein, called by TCRdb with MiXCR from the multiplex PCR reads. The sample shows under 250,000 distinct CDR3 sequences, roughly 21% of them seen only once. Sequencing was carried out using peripheral blood. The receptors shown here come from a woman aged 50 to 60 with Graves' ophthalmopathy.

This clonotype occurred many times. The chain has TRBV18 and TRBJ1-2; TRBD1 aligns across 8 bases. The trim removed 6 bases at V and 5 bases at J, leaving 5 bases unmatched. This CDR3 is built from 13 residues. From germline, CDR1 is KGHSH and CDR2 LQKENI. The CDR3 loop is CASSHGTGYGYTF. The CDR3 DNA follows: TGTGCCAGCTCCCACGGGACAGGTTATGGCTACACCTTC.

This clonotype came up many times. This chain joins TRBV7-2 and TRBJ2-7, with a possible D match to TRBD2 (5 bases). Looked up from germline, CDR1 is SGHTA and CDR2 is FQGNSA. The CDR3 has 14 amino acids. V was cut by 8 bases and J by 0 bases, with 14 bases left in between. CDR3 residues: CASLVEASSYEQYF. The CDR3 DNA follows: TGTGCCAGCCTCGTGGAGGCCAGCTCCTACGAGCAGTACTTC.

This clonotype was observed many times. The V and J genes are TRBV5-1 and TRBJ1-2; D perhaps matches TRBD1 (5 bases). The CDR3 sequence is 12 residues long. Germline CDR1 and CDR2: SGHRS and YFSETQ. The V gene lost 1 base and the J gene lost 8 bases, with 9 bases spanning the gap. CDR3: CASSLNEGGYTF. The CDR3 bases are TGCGCCAGCAGCTTGAATGAGGGGGGCTACACCTTC.

This clonotype was picked up many times. The chain combines TRBV28 with TRBJ1-2; 9 nucleotides line up with TRBD1. Germline trimming cut 2 bases from V and 3 bases from J; bases unmatched to any gene: 4. The CDR3 spans 15 residues. CDR1 MDHEN and CDR2 SYDVKM come from the germline V gene. This CDR3 reads CASSLGQGTYYGYTF. The DNA of the CDR3 is TGTGCCAGCAGTTTAGGACAGGGGACGTACTATGGCTACACCTTC.

The sample holds many counts of this clonotype. The V gene is TRBV27, the J gene TRBJ2-7, with D tentatively TRBD2 (5 bases). The length of the CDR3 is 15 residues. Germline V gene sequence: CDR1 MNHEY, CDR2 SMNVEV (reference sequence). Between the trimmed V and J ends, which lost 2 bases and 2 bases, there was a span of 13 bases. The CDR3 DNA is TGTGCCAGCAGTTTACGAGGGATAGAGGCCTACGAGCAGTACTTC. Its translation is CASSLRGIEAYEQYF.

The rearrangement uses TRBV27 and TRBJ2-5; 8 bases line up with TRBD1. The CDR3 sequence is 15 residues long. The V gene's germline CDR1 is MNHEY and CDR2 SMNVEV (reference sequence). V was pared by 5 bases and J by 5 bases, with 10 bases of the junction left unmatched. The chain's CDR3 is CASSTTGEFGETQYF. The DNA for the CDR3 is TGTGCCAGCAGTACGACAGGGGAGTTTGGGGAGACCCAGTACTTC.